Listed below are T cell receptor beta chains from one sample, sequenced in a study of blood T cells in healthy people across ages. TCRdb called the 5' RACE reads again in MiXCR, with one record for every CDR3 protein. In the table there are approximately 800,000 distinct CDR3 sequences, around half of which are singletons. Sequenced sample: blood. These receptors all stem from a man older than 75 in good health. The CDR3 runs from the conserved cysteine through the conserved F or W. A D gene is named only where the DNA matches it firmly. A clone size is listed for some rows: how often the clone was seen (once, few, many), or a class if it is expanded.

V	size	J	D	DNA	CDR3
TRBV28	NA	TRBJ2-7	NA	TGTGCCAGCAGTTTATATGAAGCGGGCCGAAAGTCCTACGAGCAGTACTTC	CASSLYEAGRKSYEQYF
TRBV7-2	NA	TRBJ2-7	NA	TGTGCCAGCAGCTTAGTGGGCACAGACCCATACGAGCAGTACTTC	CASSLVGTDPYEQYF
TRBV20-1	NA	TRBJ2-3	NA	TGCAGTGCTAGAGACGGGCTCTCTGTAGATACGCAGTATTTT	CSARDGLSVDTQYF
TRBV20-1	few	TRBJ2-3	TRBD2	TGCAGTGCTAGAGTCCCACTAGCGGGAATCACAGATACGCAGTATTTT	CSARVPLAGITDTQYF
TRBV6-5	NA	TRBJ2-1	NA	TGTGCCAGCAGTTACTCGTATCTGGGACAACCTTGGCGTGAGCAGTTCTTC	CASSYSYLGQPWREQFF
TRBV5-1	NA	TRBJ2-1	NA	TGCGCCAGCAGCTGGGGACAGGCGGGGGGCTACAATGAGCAGTTCTTC	CASSWGQAGGYNEQFF
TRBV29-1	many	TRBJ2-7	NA	TGCAGCGTTGAACGAGCCTACGAGCAGTACTTC	CSVERAYEQYF
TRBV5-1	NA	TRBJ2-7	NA	TGCGCCAGCAGCTTGGCGGCAGGGGGACTCTACGAGCAGTACTTC	CASSLAAGGLYEQYF
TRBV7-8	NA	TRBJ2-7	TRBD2	TGTGCCAGCAGCGCAACTAATAGGTCTAGCGGAAACTACGAGCAGTACTTC	CASSATNRSSGNYEQYF
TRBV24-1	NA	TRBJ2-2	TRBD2	TGTGCCACCAGTGATGGGGGACTAGCGGGAGTATCCGGGGAGCTGTTTTTT	CATSDGGLAGVSGELFF
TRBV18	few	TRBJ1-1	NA	TGTGCCAGCTCACCGATCTCAAATTTCAATGAAGCTTTCTTT	CASSPISNFNEAFF
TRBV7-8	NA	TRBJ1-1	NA	TGTGCCAGCAGCTTAGCGGGTCTGAACACTGAAGCTTTCTTT	CASSLAGLNTEAFF
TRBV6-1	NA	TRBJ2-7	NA	TGTGCCAGCGGAGTAGCGAGGTCCTACGAGCAGTACTTC	CASGVARSYEQYF
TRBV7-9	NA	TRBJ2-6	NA	TGTGCCAGCAGCTTAGGGGGGGCTGGTGGGGCCAACGTCCTGACTTTC	CASSLGGAGGANVLTF
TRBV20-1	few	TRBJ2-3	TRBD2	TGCAGTGCTCCGCCCCCGCTAGCGGGCACAGATACGCAGTATTTT	CSAPPPLAGTDTQYF
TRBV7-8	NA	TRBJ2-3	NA	TGTGCCAGCAGCGAGGAGAGCACAGATACGCAGTATTTT	CASSEESTDTQYF
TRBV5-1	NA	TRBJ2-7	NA	TGCGCCAGCAGCTTGGGGCCAGGGACAAGGGACTACGAGCAGTACTTC	CASSLGPGTRDYEQYF
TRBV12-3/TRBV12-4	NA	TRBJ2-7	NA	TGTGCCAGCAGCAACGGGCTAGGGGAGCAGTACTTC	CASSNGLGEQYF
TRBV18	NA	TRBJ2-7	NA	TGTGCCAGCACAAGGGTCAGGGGATCCGAGCAGTACTTC	CASTRVRGSEQYF
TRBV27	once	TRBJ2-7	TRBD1	TGTGCCAGCAGTTTCGTGAGGGACAGGGCCCACGAGCAGTACTTC	CASSFVRDRAHEQYF
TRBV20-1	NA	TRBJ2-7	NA	TGCAGTGCTCAAAGCGGCAGGGAGGTTTACGAGCAGTACTTC	CSAQSGREVYEQYF
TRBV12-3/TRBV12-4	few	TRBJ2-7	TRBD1	TGTGCCAGCGCTCGGGACAGGGTATCCTACGAGCAGTACTTC	CASARDRVSYEQYF